This entry lists 10 T cell receptor beta chains sequenced from one sample in a study of control samples from healthy donors and cancer patients. Clones were read by immunoSEQ multiplex PCR, and TCRdb kept only the in-frame ones, dropping some. The sample lists more than 50,000 clones; roughly 85% were seen once. The sample consisted of blood. The receptor set was obtained from a man aged 35 to 55 in good health.

This chain uses TRBV5-5 with TRBJ2-7; TRBD1 aligns across 7 bases. Unmatched junction bases numbered 5, after V lost 2 bases and J lost 3 bases. CDR1 and CDR2 from the germline V gene are SGHKS and YYEKEE (reference sequence). The CDR3 sequence is 14 residues long. The CDR3 DNA reads TGTGCCAGCAGCTTAAGACAGGGTCTCTACGAGCAGTACTTC. As protein: CASSLRQGLYEQYF.

The chain is built from TRBV3-1 (or the pseudogene TRBV3-2) and TRBJ2-2; a possible D gene is TRBD2 (5 bases). The CDR3 has 16 residues. Germline V CDR1 and CDR2: LGHDT, YNNKEL (reference sequence). V gave up 6 bases and J gave up 5 bases, with 19 bases separating them. The CDR3 loop reads CASSYLRASRTGELFF. The CDR3 DNA is TGTGCCAGCAGTTATTTACGGGCTAGCAGGACCGGGGAGCTGTTTTTT.

The chain recombines TRBV7-6 with TRBJ1-2; 7 nucleotides align to TRBD1. Germline trimming cut 5 bases from V and 6 bases from J; bases unmatched to any gene: 9. The CDR3 has 14 residues. Germline CDR1 reads SGHVS; CDR2 reads FNYEAQ. The CDR3 spells CASSVSGTVNGYTF. The DNA of the CDR3 is TGTGCCAGCAGCGTGTCCGGGACAGTCAATGGCTACACCTTC. Full variable domain (rest looked up from reference TRBV7-6 and TRBJ1-2): GAGVSQSPRYKVTKRGQDVALRCDPISGHVSLYWYRQALGQGPEFLTYFNYEAQQDKSGLPNDRFSAERPEGSISTLTIQRTEQRDSAMYRCASSVSGTVNGYTFGSGTRLTVV.

This rearrangement joins TRBV29-1 to TRBJ2-6; D may be TRBD1 (6 bases). This CDR3 region has 16 residues. V gave up 4 bases and J gave up 0 bases, with 13 bases separating them. Germline values: CDR1 SQVTM, CDR2 ANQGSEA. The CDR3 here is CSVVSSGVSGANVLTF. The CDR3 DNA reads TGCAGCGTTGTGTCTTCAGGGGTCTCTGGGGCCAACGTCCTGACTTTC.

V gene TRBV28 combines with J gene TRBJ2-5, with 7 nucleotides matching TRBD1. The CDR3 totals 14 residues. With 7 bases clipped from V and 5 bases from J, the junction kept 10 bases outside the gene matches. Germline-derived CDR1 and CDR2 are MDHEN and SYDVKM. CDR3 protein: CASNPRGRWETQYF. DNA of the CDR3: TGTGCCAGCAATCCTAGGGGGCGCTGGGAGACCCAGTACTTC.

J is TRBJ2-7 and V is TRBV29-1; 9 bases line up with TRBD1. J was trimmed by 3 bases and V by 6 bases; bases with no gene match: 6. The CDR3 has 13 amino acids. Germline CDR1 and CDR2: SQVTM and ANQGSEA. The CDR3 DNA follows: TGCAGCGTAAGACAGGGGGTTAACTACGAGCAGTACTTC. Protein sequence: CSVRQGVNYEQYF.

This clone was counted a single time. The chain joins TRBV5-1 to TRBJ2-2; the D gene could be TRBD1 or TRBD2 (6 bases each). Germline loops: CDR1 SGHRS, CDR2 YFSETQ. V was trimmed by 3 bases and J by 0 bases, leaving 9 bases between them. The CDR3 has 15 residues. This CDR3 reads CASSWGAANTGELFF. The CDR3 coding sequence is TGCGCCAGCAGCTGGGGGGCAGCGAACACCGGGGAGCTGTTTTTT.

V gene TRBV6-2 or TRBV6-3 combines with J gene TRBJ1-4; D unclear. V lost 10 bases and J lost 2, with 23 bases in between. This CDR3 spans 17 amino acids. Germline V lookup: CDR1 MNHEY, CDR2 SVGEGT. The CDR3 here is CATRYPDDPRTNEKLFF. CDR3 bases: TGTGCCACCCGTTACCCCGACGACCCTCGCACTAATGAAAAACTGTTTTTT.

CDR3 DNA sequence: TGTGCCAGCTCACCGAACCCCAACACTGAAGCTTTCTTT. Residues: CASSPNPNTEAFF. The chain links TRBV18 to TRBJ1-1; no firm D call. With 3 bases removed from V and 2 bases from J, the gap between germline ends came to 7 bases. The CDR3 runs to 13 residues. CDR1 and CDR2 from the germline V gene are KGHSH and LQKENI.

The chain couples TRBV19 to TRBJ1-2; no definite D call. Germline CDR1 is LNHDA and CDR2 is SQIVND (reference sequence). The V end lost 10 bases, the J end lost 5 bases, and 20 bases lay between the germline ends. CDR3 size: 14 residues. CDR3 amino acids: CATLKAGGRYGYTF. The CDR3 DNA reads TGTGCCACCCTCAAGGCGGGAGGCCGATATGGCTACACCTTC.